The 27 T cell receptor beta chains below all came from one sample that was sequenced in a study of blood T cell repertoires in COVID-19. Sequenced by immunoSEQ multiplex PCR; TCRdb stores in-frame clones only, minus some. The sample holds 26,000 or so clones, approximately 92% seen once. The specimen sequenced was peripheral blood. The receptors here all came from a human donor in a cohort sampled during active COVID-19.

The rearrangement uses TRBV5-1 and TRBJ2-2, with 13 bases fitting TRBD2. CDR1 is SGHRS and CDR2 is YFSETQ in the germline V gene. V lost 1 base, J lost 6 bases, and 6 bases stayed unmatched. The CDR3 is 17 residues long. The CDR3, as DNA: TGCGCCAGCAGCTTGCATCGGACTAGCGGGGGTTCCGGGGAGCTGTTTTTT. Encoded protein: CASSLHRTSGGSGELFF.

This rearrangement joins TRBV11-3 to TRBJ2-1; 10 nucleotides match TRBD1. The V gene end was trimmed by 3 bases and the J gene end by 7 bases; junction bases not matched to a gene: 18. The germline V gene encodes CDR1 SGHNT and CDR2 YENEEA. The CDR3 contains 19 residues. CDR3 DNA sequence: TGTGCCAGCAGCTTGCGGTTTCCCCCGTCCTGGACAGGGGGGAATGAGCAGTTCTTC. Its translation is CASSLRFPPSWTGGNEQFF.

V usage is TRBV9 and J usage is TRBJ1-1, with 9 bases lining up with TRBD1. The germline CDR1 and CDR2 sequences are SGDLS and YYNGEE. Losses at the gene ends were 2 bases for V and 4 bases for J; bases not matched to a gene: 3. The CDR3 spans 14 residues. The CDR3 is CASSVTTGGTEAFF. DNA for the CDR3: TGTGCCAGCAGCGTTACGACAGGGGGCACTGAAGCTTTCTTT.

The chain carries TRBV2 and TRBJ2-3; the D is unclear. The CDR3 is 14 residues long. CDR1 is SNHLY, CDR2 FYNNEI, per germline. The ends were cut back, 5 bases at V and 3 bases at J, with 12 bases in the middle. The CDR3 DNA follows: TGTGCCAGCAGTCTGGATGCTAGGACAGATACGCAGTATTTT. It yields the protein CASSLDARTDTQYF.

The rearrangement joins TRBV5-1 to TRBJ2-1; D is possibly TRBD1 (6 bases). CDR1 and CDR2 (germline): SGHRS, YFSETQ. The CDR3 covers 17 residues. V lost 1 base and J 0 bases, leaving 14 bases between the germline ends. This chain's CDR3 is CASSLTAGAPSYNEQFF. In DNA form, the CDR3 reads TGCGCCAGCAGCTTGACCGCAGGGGCCCCCTCCTACAATGAGCAGTTCTTC.

The chain recombines TRBV13 with TRBJ1-2; D is possibly TRBD1 (5 bases). V lost 5 bases and J lost 2, with 21 bases in between. The germline V gene encodes CDR1 PRHDT and CDR2 FYEKMQ (reference sequence). The CDR3 is made up of 17 amino acids. The CDR3 spells CASSLEAGMSLNYGYTF. The CDR3 DNA reads as TGTGCCAGCAGCCTAGAGGCAGGGATGTCCTTAAACTATGGCTACACCTTC.

Here the CDR3 DNA reads TGTGCCAGCAGTCTTGGGACAGGGGGAATCTACGAGCAGTACTTC. Translation: CASSLGTGGIYEQYF. The chain employs TRBV27 and TRBJ2-7; 11 nucleotides align to TRBD1. V was clipped by 5 bases and J by 3 bases; unmatched bases: 6. This CDR3 region has 15 residues. The germline gives CDR1 MNHEY, CDR2 SMNVEV (reference sequence).

The J gene is TRBJ2-2, the V gene TRBV5-4; 8 bases match TRBD2. The trim removed 7 bases at V and 3 bases at J, leaving 11 bases unmatched. Germline CDR1 SGHNT, CDR2 YYREEE (reference sequence). This CDR3 is 16 amino acids long. CDR3 sequence: CASRARGGGYTGELFF. The CDR3 bases are TGTGCCAGCCGGGCCCGGGGCGGGGGGTACACCGGGGAGCTGTTTTTT.

V and J are TRBV5-6 and TRBJ1-6; maybe TRBD1 (5 bases). V was cut by 0 bases and J by 9 bases, with 13 bases left in between. The CDR3 is made up of 15 amino acids. CDR1 SGHDT and CDR2 YYEEEE come from the germline V gene. CDR3 amino acids: CASSLAGPGGSPLHF. CDR3 DNA sequence: TGTGCCAGCAGCTTGGCTGGGCCCGGGGGTTCACCCCTCCACTTT.

This chain connects TRBV10-2 to TRBJ2-1; 11 nucleotides align to TRBD2. Germline lookup yields CDR1 WSHSY and CDR2 SAAADI. The CDR3 loop spans 16 amino acids. V trimming: 0 bases; J trimming: 10 bases; junction bases outside the gene matches: 8. In DNA, the CDR3 is TGCGCCAGCAGTGAGTCGGGGGGACTAGCGGTAGTCGAGCAGTTCTTC. It is translated as CASSESGGLAVVEQFF.

The V call is TRBV15, the J call TRBJ2-5, with TRBD1 matching 11 bases. Trimming took 0 bases from V and 7 from J; bases not matched to a gene: 7. The CDR3 is made up of 16 amino acids. The germline gives CDR1 LNHNV, CDR2 YYDKDF (reference sequence). DNA for the CDR3: TGTGCCACCAGCAGAGATGCGGGGGGACAGGGGGGGACCCAGTACTTC. Translated: CATSRDAGGQGGTQYF.

V is TRBV19 and J is TRBJ2-1; tentatively, D is TRBD2 (6 bases). The V gene's germline CDR1 is LNHDA and CDR2 SQIVND (reference sequence). The ends were cut back, 7 bases at V and 4 bases at J, with 11 bases in the middle. The CDR3 extends over 13 amino acids. The CDR3 nucleotides read TGTGCCAGTACCCCCGGGGGTTACAATGAGCAGTTCTTC. Amino acid sequence: CASTPGGYNEQFF.

The J gene is TRBJ1-5, the V gene TRBV6-5; maybe TRBD1 (6 bases). The CDR3 extends over 15 amino acids. V lost 6 bases, J lost 5 bases, and 17 bases lay in between. The V gene's germline CDR1 is MNHEY and CDR2 SVGAGI. The chain's CDR3 is CASSLGQGLYQPQHF. The CDR3 DNA follows: TGTGCCAGCAGCCTGGGGCAGGGGCTCTATCAGCCCCAGCATTTT.

This chain links TRBV18 with TRBJ1-2; 10 bases fit TRBD1. Germline CDR1 KGHSH, CDR2 LQKENI. The CDR3 is 14 amino acids. V shed 3 bases and J 6 bases; nucleotides not matched to a gene: 4. The chain's CDR3 is CASSPGTGENGYTF. In DNA, the CDR3 is TGTGCCAGCTCACCCGGGACAGGGGAAAATGGCTACACCTTC. Drawing the rest from reference TRBV18 and TRBJ1-2, the complete variable domain is NAGVMQNPRHLVRRRGQEARLRCSPMKGHSHVYWYRQLPEEGLKFMVYLQKENIIDESGMPKERFSAEFPKEGPSILRIQQVVRGDSAAYFCASSPGTGENGYTFGSGTRLTVV.

This rearrangement joins TRBV27 to TRBJ1-2; D is unclear. The CDR3 covers 14 residues. V was pared by 3 bases and J by 3 bases, with 11 bases between. Per the germline V gene, CDR1 is MNHEY and CDR2 is SMNVEV (reference sequence). The CDR3 coding sequence is TGTGCCAGCAGTTTTCTTGCCCAGGACTATGGCTACACCTTC. Translated, it gives CASSFLAQDYGYTF.

V usage is TRBV19 and J usage is TRBJ2-5; perhaps TRBD2 as D (5 bases). V was clipped by 4 bases and J by 5 bases, with 20 bases between them. Germline V lookup: CDR1 LNHDA, CDR2 SQIVND (reference sequence). CDR3 length: 16 residues. The CDR3 region has the DNA TGTGCCAGTAGTACGCCACCCGGCCGAACGGGGGAGACCCAGTACTTC. As protein: CASSTPPGRTGETQYF.

The rearrangement joins TRBV3-1 (or the pseudogene TRBV3-2) to TRBJ1-2; D may be TRBD1 (6 bases). Germline CDR1 and CDR2: LGHDT and YNNKEL (reference sequence). The CDR3 is 14 residues long. V gave up 4 bases and J gave up 8 bases, with 17 bases separating them. This CDR3 is CASSRLDRNRGYTF. The CDR3, as DNA: TGTGCCAGCAGCCGCCTAGACAGGAATCGAGGCTACACCTTC.

The chain employs TRBV6-5 and TRBJ2-2; 10 bases are a match to TRBD2. Germline trimming cut 7 bases from V and 8 bases from J; bases unmatched to any gene: 4. The CDR3 runs to 13 residues. Per the germline V gene, CDR1 is MNHEY and CDR2 is SVGAGI. The CDR3 loop reads CASKVAGGGELFF. The CDR3 DNA is TGTGCCAGCAAAGTAGCGGGGGGAGGGGAGCTGTTTTTT.

This chain links TRBV5-1 with TRBJ2-7, with 8 bases identical to TRBD1. The germline CDR1 and CDR2 sequences are SGHRS and YFSETQ. The ends lost 0 bases at V and 3 bases at J; junction bases unmatched: 5. There are 15 residues in the CDR3. The chain's CDR3 is CASSLGGQENYEQYF. The CDR3 nucleotides read TGCGCCAGCAGCTTGGGGGGACAGGAGAACTACGAGCAGTACTTC.

The CDR3 region is CASSYPSTGSITYEQYF. DNA for the CDR3: TGTGCCAGCAGTTACCCCTCGACAGGTTCCATAACCTACGAGCAGTACTTC. This chain connects TRBV6-2 or TRBV6-3 to TRBJ2-7; D might be TRBD1 (6 bases). The V gene's germline CDR1 is MNHEY and CDR2 SVGEGT. The CDR3 has 17 residues. With 2 bases removed from V and 2 bases from J, the gap between germline ends came to 19 bases.

The V gene is TRBV19, the J gene TRBJ2-2; D may be TRBD1 (6 bases). This CDR3 is 18 amino acids long. Germline values: CDR1 LNHDA, CDR2 SQIVND (reference sequence). V was trimmed by 3 bases and J by 6 bases, leaving 23 bases between them. CDR3 protein: CASSILQGSEIRAGELFF. The CDR3 DNA follows: TGTGCCAGTAGTATTCTACAGGGCTCGGAGATCCGGGCCGGGGAGCTGTTTTTT.

A single count supports this clone. V usage is TRBV11-1 and J usage is TRBJ2-7, with TRBD1 as a possible D gene (6 bases). Germline V CDR1 and CDR2: SGHAT, FQDESV (reference sequence). This CDR3 is built from 16 residues. Trimming removed 5 bases from V and 0 bases from J, with 17 bases in between. CDR3 in amino acids: CASSTPRGTNSYEQYF. The CDR3 bases are TGTGCCAGCAGCACCCCAAGGGGGACAAACTCCTACGAGCAGTACTTC. Full variable domain (missing parts from reference TRBV11-1 and TRBJ2-7): EAEVAQSPRYKITEKSQAVAFWCDPISGHATLYWYRQILGQGPELLVQFQDESVVDDSQLPKDRFSAERLKGVDSTLKIQPAELGDSAMYLCASSTPRGTNSYEQYFGPGTRLTVT.

This clone has only a few counts. The chain recombines TRBV7-8 with TRBJ1-1, with a weak D call TRBD1 (5 bases). Germline CDR1 SGHVS, CDR2 FQNEAQ. V shed 1 base and J shed 0 bases, with 9 bases lying between them. CDR3 size: 15 residues. CDR3 bases: TGTGCCAGCAGCTTAGGTTTAGGGGTGAACACTGAAGCTTTCTTT. Translating it yields CASSLGLGVNTEAFF.

The V gene is TRBV4-1, the J gene TRBJ2-7; no firm D call. The CDR3 contains 12 residues. Germline V gene lookup returns CDR1 MGHRA and CDR2 YSYEKL. Trimming pared 1 base from V and 6 bases from J, leaving 7 bases between. Here the CDR3 reads CASSQVNSEQYF. The CDR3 DNA sequence: TGCGCCAGCAGCCAAGTTAATTCCGAGCAGTACTTC.

The chain recombines TRBV5-1 with TRBJ2-5, with 9 nucleotides matching TRBD1. The CDR3 has 14 amino acids. Germline CDR1 reads SGHRS; CDR2 reads YFSETQ. Trimming removed 2 bases from V and 4 bases from J; junction bases left unmatched: 3. The CDR3 is CASSFGTGLETQYF. In DNA, the CDR3 is TGCGCCAGCAGCTTCGGGACAGGGCTAGAGACCCAGTACTTC.

CDR3 sequence (DNA): TGTGCTACAACGACGGAGGTTTTGGATACGCAGTATTTT. Translating it yields CATTTEVLDTQYF. This chain joins TRBV12-5 and TRBJ2-3, with D perhaps TRBD2 (5 bases). Per germline, CDR1 LGHNT and CDR2 FRNRAP. The CDR3 loop spans 13 amino acids. Deletions cut 10 bases from V and 6 bases from J, with 17 bases between.

The chain uses TRBV29-1 and TRBJ1-3, with a tentative D call TRBD1 (6 bases). Trimming removed 7 bases from V and 5 bases from J, with 15 bases in between. Germline values: CDR1 SQVTM, CDR2 ANQGSEA. The CDR3 contains 13 residues. The CDR3 reads CSALGGDRNTIYF. In nucleotides, the CDR3 is TGCAGCGCCCTAGGGGGGGACCGAAACACCATATATTTT.